The text below deals with one T cell receptor (beta chain). There are 15 residues in the CDR3. Per germline, CDR1 LGHDT and CDR2 YNNKEL (reference sequence). Trimming pared 3 bases from V and 6 bases from J, leaving 15 bases between. This sample was taken from a study of blood T cell repertoires in COVID-19. As for the study in general: COVID-19 samples from acute and convalescent phases originated in the United States, Italy and Spain. PBMCs, B-cell-depleted T cells, or T cells provided the cDNA or gDNA that made up the material.

Authors' processing steps: Reference gene primer amplification yielded estimated nucleated cell counts. TCRdb keeps only in-frame clones here, not all; method: immunoSEQ multiplex PCR. The DNA gave D and trimming, while V, J and clone size come from that table. The sample shows about 190,000 clones, over 70% of them seen only once. The sequence derives from a man in his fifties or sixties with active or convalescent COVID-19. V and J are TRBV3-1 (or the pseudogene TRBV3-2) and TRBJ1-5; TRBD1 might be the D (6 bases). The sample was peripheral blood. The CDR3 DNA sequence: TGTGCCAGCAGCCACGGAACAGGGTCCGGTCAGCCCCAGCATTTT. It is translated as CASSHGTGSGQPQHF.